A selection of T cell receptor beta chains follows, all from one sample in a study of T cells in localized non-small cell lung cancer. Sequenced by immunoSEQ multiplex PCR; TCRdb stores in-frame clones only, minus some. The sample has around 3,600 clones; under 25% are singletons. The sample consisted of lung tumor tissue, taken before any cancer treatment. The receptors derive from a woman aged 40-70 years with stage I lung adenocarcinoma. CDR3s include the opening cysteine and the closing phenylalanine or tryptophan. Fields, in order: V gene, J gene, D gene, clone size, CDR3 protein, CDR3 DNA. A D gene is named only where the DNA matches it firmly. A clone size is listed for some rows: how often the clone was seen (once, few, many), or a class if it is expanded.

>TRBV18|TRBJ1-4|TRBD1|few
CASSPGDRGRGEKLFF
TGTGCCAGCTCACCAGGGGACAGGGGGCGAGGTGAAAAACTGTTTTTT
>TRBV12-2|TRBJ1-2|NA|few
CASRPLRPLTGTRVGGYTF
TGTGCAAGTCGCCCCTTAAGGCCCTTGACCGGGACACGGGTCGGTGGCTACACCTTC
>TRBV29-1|TRBJ2-1|TRBD1|NA
CSVAATGTGFGNEQFF
TGCAGCGTTGCTGCAACCGGGACAGGGTTTGGCAATGAGCAGTTCTTC
>TRBV19|TRBJ2-2|NA|NA
CASTPDVAGELFF
TGTGCCAGTACCCCTGATGTAGCCGGGGAGCTGTTTTTT
>TRBV6-8|TRBJ1-1|TRBD1|medium-sized
CASSYGTGGPAFF
TGTGCCAGCAGTTACGGGACAGGGGGCCCGGCTTTCTTT
>TRBV19|TRBJ1-2|TRBD1|NA
CASSMSRGRAYGYTF
TGTGCCAGTAGTATGAGCAGGGGGCGGGCCTATGGCTACACCTTC
>TRBV11-3|TRBJ1-1|NA|NA
CASSFLMGNTEAFF
TGTGCCAGCAGCTTTCTCATGGGGAACACTGAAGCTTTCTTT
>TRBV29-1|TRBJ2-1|TRBD2|NA
CSVDRGTSGHYNEQFF
TGCAGCGTTGACAGGGGGACTAGCGGACACTACAATGAGCAGTTCTTC
>TRBV15|TRBJ1-5|NA|few
CATSRDPGRQPQHF
TGTGCCACCAGCAGAGATCCAGGCAGGCAGCCCCAGCATTTT
>TRBV25-1|TRBJ1-5|NA|NA
CASSEWGDQPQHF
TGTGCCAGCAGTGAATGGGGTGATCAGCCCCAGCATTTT
>TRBV2|TRBJ1-1|TRBD1|NA
CASRMGQITEAFF
TGTGCCAGCAGGATGGGACAGATCACTGAAGCTTTCTTT
>TRBV18|TRBJ2-2|TRBD2|NA
CASSPGLADTGELFF
TGTGCCAGCTCACCCGGACTAGCGGACACCGGGGAGCTGTTTTTT
>TRBV6-8|TRBJ1-5|TRBD1|NA
CASSHTRGGTGTYQPQHF
TGTGCCAGCAGTCACACCCGGGGAGGGACAGGGACGTATCAGCCCCAGCATTTT
>TRBV11-3|TRBJ1-3|TRBD1|NA
CASSPLLTGARNTIYF
TGTGCCAGCAGCCCCCTCCTGACAGGGGCTAGAAACACCATATATTTT
>TRBV10-3|TRBJ2-7|NA|NA
CAISEDNNPYEQYF
TGTGCCATCAGTGAGGACAATAATCCCTACGAGCAGTACTTC
>TRBV11-3|TRBJ2-1|NA|NA
CASSLEGHPAYNEQFF
TGTGCCAGCAGCTTGGAAGGCCACCCTGCCTACAATGAGCAGTTCTTC
>TRBV11-3|TRBJ2-1|TRBD1|NA
CASSSRDSPLNEQFF
TGTGCCAGCAGTTCCCGGGACAGTCCTTTGAATGAGCAGTTCTTC
>TRBV19|TRBJ2-1|TRBD2|NA
CASTSQREGPYNEQFF
TGTGCCAGTACCTCCCAGCGGGAGGGCCCCTACAATGAGCAGTTCTTC
>TRBV9|TRBJ2-2|NA|NA
CASSVARIGGELFF
TGTGCCAGCAGCGTAGCTCGGATAGGCGGGGAGCTGTTTTTT
>TRBV25-1|TRBJ2-5|NA|NA
CASRDSNQETQYF
TGTGCCAGCAGGGACAGTAACCAAGAGACCCAGTACTTC
>TRBV7-5|TRBJ1-3|NA|NA
CASSLAATRSGNTIYF
TGTGCCAGCAGCTTGGCAGCGACGCGCTCTGGAAACACCATATATTTT
>TRBV5-1|TRBJ1-1|TRBD1|few
CASSSGTARGTEAFF
TGCGCCAGCAGCTCGGGGACAGCCCGTGGTACTGAAGCTTTCTTT
>TRBV11-3|TRBJ1-5|NA|medium-sized
CASSWGQGIGPQHF
TGTGCCAGCAGCTGGGGGCAGGGAATAGGGCCCCAGCATTTT
>TRBV6-8|TRBJ2-6|TRBD1|few
CASSNRGLSGANVLTF
TGTGCCAGCAGTAACAGGGGGCTCTCCGGGGCCAACGTCCTGACTTTC
>TRBV25-1|TRBJ2-7|TRBD1|few
CASTWWGQGIHEQYF
TGTGCCAGCACCTGGTGGGGACAGGGGATCCACGAGCAGTACTTC
>TRBV6-8|TRBJ1-1|TRBD1|few
CASKPQGTGRSKAFF
TGTGCCAGCAAGCCGCAAGGGACAGGCCGGTCTAAAGCTTTCTTT
>TRBV11-3|TRBJ1-4|NA|few
CASSFGPQATNEKLFF
TGTGCCAGCAGCTTTGGACCGCAGGCAACTAATGAAAAACTGTTTTTT
>TRBV11-3|TRBJ1-2|NA|NA
CASSLVAEGSSRGYTF
TGTGCCAGCAGCTTGGTGGCCGAGGGGTCTAGTAGGGGCTACACCTTC
>TRBV11-3|TRBJ2-3|TRBD1|NA
CASSTPGQGSDTQYF
TGTGCCAGCAGCACCCCGGGACAGGGGTCAGATACGCAGTATTTT
>TRBV12-5|TRBJ1-2|NA|NA
CASGPTGFGYTF
TGTGCTAGTGGTCCCACAGGCTTCGGCTACACCTTC
>TRBV6-8|TRBJ1-2|NA|few
CASSYSYRADYGYTF
TGTGCCAGCAGTTACTCGTACAGGGCCGACTATGGCTACACCTTC
>TRBV7-8|TRBJ1-3|NA|many
CASSSGTGNTIYF
TGTGCCAGCAGCTCGGGGACTGGAAACACCATATATTTT
>TRBV6-8|TRBJ2-7|TRBD1|few
CASSYDRGTYEQYF
TGTGCCAGCAGTTACGACAGGGGAACCTACGAGCAGTACTTC
>TRBV6-8|TRBJ2-7|TRBD1|medium-sized
CASMAITGAYEQYF
TGTGCCAGCATGGCCATTACAGGGGCCTACGAGCAGTACTTC
>TRBV5-1|TRBJ2-7|TRBD1|NA
CASSHWGLTGTGGYEQYF
TGCGCCAGCAGCCATTGGGGCCTGACCGGGACAGGGGGCTACGAGCAGTACTTC
>TRBV11-3|TRBJ2-7|TRBD1|NA
CASRPSGQSYKPYF
TGTGCCAGCAGGCCATCGGGACAGAGTTATAAGCCGTACTTC
>TRBV10-3|TRBJ1-1|NA|medium-sized
CAISESAVNTEAFF
TGTGCCATCAGTGAGTCCGCGGTGAACACTGAAGCTTTCTTT
>TRBV9|TRBJ2-5|TRBD2|medium-sized
CASSVGTSGSGETQYF
TGTGCCAGCAGCGTGGGGACTAGCGGGAGTGGAGAGACCCAGTACTTC
>TRBV9|TRBJ1-6|NA|few
CASSGGPNSPLHF
TGTGCCAGCTCGGGGGGCCCAAATTCACCCCTCCACTTT
>TRBV6-8|TRBJ2-5|NA|few
CASSDTGTLKETQYF
TGTGCCAGCAGTGATACCGGGACACTTAAAGAGACCCAGTACTTC
>TRBV25-1|TRBJ2-7|NA|few
CARPGWATKQYF
TGTGCCAGACCGGGATGGGCAACGAAGCAGTACTTC
>TRBV5-1|TRBJ1-1|NA|NA
CASSGLSRGGTEAFF
TGCGCCAGCAGCGGACTAAGCAGGGGAGGCACTGAAGCTTTCTTT